Sequencing of this TCR beta chain was carried out in a study of T-cell memory formation after mild COVID-19 (dated by TCRdb to the early 2020s). About the investigation overall: TCR sequence clusters from the two donors were largely donor specific. In a couple of donors, T-cell clones that expanded and contracted after mild COVID-19 were followed by sequencing TCRalpha and TCRbeta repertoires longitudinally. The cohort was made up of two young adult volunteers, one female and one male, who were previously healthy.

This clonotype was counted many times. Its antigen is unknown. The input lacks base qualities; no much larger clone sits a single base away. The instrument was an Illumina NovaSeq 6000. cDNA libraries for TCRalpha and TCRbeta were prepared by 5'RACE using constant-segment primers, with sample barcodes and unique molecular identifiers added. Trizol reagent was used to extract RNA from every sample. Libraries were amplified in two PCR steps, with a second sample barcode and Illumina TruSeq adapters added in the second step. Sequencing of the libraries was done on an Illumina NovaSeq, producing 2 x 150 bp paired-end reads. Per the original workflow: With migec v1.2.7, reads were demultiplexed and then collapsed into UMI-guided consensus sequences. Using mixcr v2.1.11, UMI consensuses were aligned to TRA and TRB V and J templates and then assembled into clonotypes. Clonotypes were classified as expanded or contracted when called significant by both edgeR and NoisET, with noise models trained on biological replicates. edgeR calls used a false discovery rate-adjusted p below 0.01 and a log2 fold-change threshold of 1. As an exploratory analysis of dynamics, PCA with hierarchical clustering was applied to max-normalized trajectories of the 1000 most abundant clonotypes. Separately sequenced CD4+ and CD8+ repertoires were used to assign the CD4 or CD8 phenotype of responding clones. Starting from the raw public reads, TCRdb applied fastp trimming at Q25, assembled clones with MiXCR and retained in-frame beta chains. Every entry covers one CDR3 protein and lists the most common genes and DNA from its rows. The V and J calls come from TCRdb's annotation, not from the publication. The sample records under 450,000 distinct CDR3 sequences, more than 20% of which are singletons. Together, the top ten hold around 14% of the sample.

Ficoll-Paque density gradient centrifugation was the method used to isolate PBMCs. The CDR1 and CDR2 encoded by the germline V gene (reference sequence) are MNHEY and SMNVEV. The CDR3 holds 14 amino acids from the cysteine to the phenylalanine. Here the CDR3 DNA is all that survives: 42 bases in frame from base 1. Trimming removed 4 bases from V and 2 bases from J, leaving 12 bases between the germline ends. Results and caveats for the whole study, not just this receptor: SARS-CoV-2 specificity was not confirmed for the second-wave clones peaking on day 37. Contracting CD4+ clones were found mainly in CM and EM memory subsets, while CD8+ clones were enriched in EMRA. Only a couple of mild cases were covered in the study, and larger cohorts including severe cases with pre-infection samples were considered necessary. Clones that contracted from day 15 to 85 showed balanced CD4/CD8 phenotypes, whereas a second wave of clones that expanded from day 15 to 37 leaned towards CD4+. Some responding clones were detected in pre-infection memory, which suggested that pre-existing cross-reactive memory T cells had joined the SARS-CoV-2 response.

The sample consisted of PBMCs or a T cell subset sorted from them (not recorded which). The rearranged segments are TRBV27 and TRBJ2-7, with TRBD1 as a weak D call on 6 bases. The receptor was derived from an adult woman who had mild COVID-19 (a few samples of this study predate the infection). The sample titles of this study are shuffled in the database, so cell type and time point are left out; the donor was told from shared clones. The DNA reads as follows: TGTGCCAGCAGTTGGGGACAAGGGGCCTACGAGCAGTACTTC. Its coded protein is CASSWGQGAYEQYF.